These 22 T cell receptor beta chains were all obtained from the same sample, sequenced in a study of CD8 T cells in Susac syndrome. Random hexamers served to reverse transcribe roughly 0.5 to 1 ug RNA. MiXCR, run by TCRdb on the immunoSEQ multiplex PCR reads, gives a single entry per CDR3 protein. Found here are about 290,000 distinct CDR3 sequences, about 88% of them singletons; the top ten hold less than 0.2%. Input material: CD8+ T cells from PBMCs. These receptors all come from a human donor with multiple sclerosis.

The chain joins TRBV27 to TRBJ1-5, with 7 bases that match TRBD1. Trimming cost V 5 bases and J 2 bases; bases outside gene matches: 6. The CDR3 consists of 15 residues. The germline gives CDR1 MNHEY, CDR2 SMNVEV (reference sequence). This CDR3 reads CASSLQGWRNQPQHF. CDR3 nucleotides: TGTGCCAGCAGTCTACAGGGGTGGCGCAATCAGCCCCAGCATTTT.

CDR3 sequence reads: CASSEVTGAQETQYF. In nucleotides, the CDR3 is TGTGCCAGCAGTGAAGTGACAGGGGCACAAGAGACCCAGTACTTC. The chain is built from TRBV6-1 and TRBJ2-5; TRBD1 aligns across 8 bases. The CDR3 runs 15 residues. Losses at the gene ends were 1 base for V and 2 bases for J; bases not matched to a gene: 3. Germline V gene lookup returns CDR1 MNHNS and CDR2 SASEGT.

The V call is TRBV20-1, the J call TRBJ2-2; D possibly matches TRBD1 or TRBD2 (5 bases each). The CDR3 extends over 14 amino acids. Per the germline V gene, CDR1 is DFQATT and CDR2 is SNEGSKA (reference sequence). V was pared by 1 base and J by 6 bases, with 12 bases between. CDR3 DNA sequence: TGCAGTGCTAGAGTGGGGCCCGGGGCCGGGGAGCTGTTTTTT. This codes for CSARVGPGAGELFF.

V gene TRBV29-1 combines with J gene TRBJ1-1; D gene ambiguous. Germline assignment: CDR1 SQVTM and CDR2 ANQGSEA. V lost 0 bases to trimming and J lost 1 base, with 3 bases between them. The CDR3 is 12 residues long. The CDR3 loop is CSVEEGNTEAFF. CDR3 coding DNA: TGCAGCGTTGAAGAAGGGAACACTGAAGCTTTCTTT.

The chain links TRBV28 to TRBJ2-7, with 8 bases aligning to TRBD2. The germline V gene has CDR1 MDHEN and CDR2 SYDVKM. Trimming removed 5 bases from V and 7 bases from J; junction bases left unmatched: 13. The CDR3 runs 15 residues. The CDR3 DNA is TGTGCCAGCAGTCAAACCGGGACTAGGTCGTGGGAGCAGTACTTC. Amino acid sequence: CASSQTGTRSWEQYF. Together with reference TRBV28 and TRBJ2-7, the CDR3 gives the full variable domain: DVKVTQSSRYLVKRTGEKVFLECVQDMDHENMFWYRQDPGLGLRLIYFSYDVKMKEKGDIPEGYSVSREKKERFSLILESASTNQTSMYLCASSQTGTRSWEQYFGPGTRLTVT.

CDR3 nucleotides: TGCAGCGTTGATAGGACTGAAGCTTTCTTT. It yields the protein CSVDRTEAFF. The V call is TRBV29-1, the J call TRBJ1-1; D is unclear. The V and J ends lost 3 bases and 5 bases respectively, with 4 bases between them. The germline V gene has CDR1 SQVTM and CDR2 ANQGSEA. This CDR3 contains 10 residues.

The rearrangement uses TRBV7-9 and TRBJ2-3; D not certain. The length of the CDR3 is 19 residues. Trimming removed 3 bases at V and 2 bases at J, with 24 bases between. Germline V lookup: CDR1 SEHNR, CDR2 FQNEAQ (reference sequence). The CDR3: CASSFPTRSGGVLTDTQYF. CDR3 DNA: TGTGCCAGCAGCTTCCCCACCCGGTCCGGCGGCGTTCTCACAGATACGCAGTATTTT.

This sequence joins TRBV6-1 and TRBJ2-2; possibly TRBD1 for D (6 bases). The CDR3 runs to 15 residues. Germline CDR1 MNHNS, CDR2 SASEGT. The V end was cut by 6 bases, the J end by 5 bases, with 16 bases between. The CDR3: CASSARVGATGELFF. The CDR3 DNA reads TGTGCCAGCAGCGCGAGGGTGGGGGCGACCGGGGAGCTGTTTTTT.

The chain has TRBV19 and TRBJ2-7, with 8 positions matching TRBD2. This CDR3 has 15 amino acids. With 7 bases clipped from V and 0 bases from J, the junction kept 8 bases outside the gene matches. Germline V gene data show CDR1 as LNHDA and CDR2 as SQIVND (reference sequence). The CDR3 DNA reads TGTGCCAGTACCACTAGCGGAGCGGGCTCCTACGAGCAGTACTTC. Amino acids: CASTTSGAGSYEQYF.

This rearrangement joins TRBV6-2 or TRBV6-3 to TRBJ1-1; no definite D call. Between the trimmed V and J ends, which lost 6 bases and 5 bases, there was a span of 10 bases. Germline V gene lookup returns CDR1 MNHEY and CDR2 SVGEGT. This CDR3 has 12 amino acids. The DNA of the CDR3 is TGTGCCAGCAGCGTGGGATGGACTGAAGCTTTCTTT. Protein: CASSVGWTEAFF.

This clonotype was detected once. The chain uses TRBV6-6 and TRBJ1-3; D is unresolved. CDR1 is MNHNY and CDR2 is SVGAGI in the germline V gene (reference sequence). V was clipped by 0 bases and J by 4 bases, with 4 bases between them. This CDR3 region has 13 residues. The CDR3 region is CASSYSTGNTIYF. The CDR3 DNA sequence: TGTGCCAGCAGTTACTCTACAGGAAACACCATATATTTT.

The V and J genes are TRBV28 and TRBJ1-1; no clear D. In germline, CDR1 is MDHEN, CDR2 SYDVKM. V lost 2 bases and J 1 base, leaving 14 bases between the germline ends. The CDR3 has 16 residues. In DNA, the CDR3 is TGTGCCAGCAGTTTAGGCCCAATTGTGGGGAACACTGAAGCTTTCTTT. Amino acid sequence: CASSLGPIVGNTEAFF.

The chain combines TRBV7-8 with TRBJ2-1; 7 bases fit TRBD2. Germline V gene data show CDR1 as SGHVS and CDR2 as FQNEAQ. V lost 2 bases, J lost 5 bases, and 6 bases stayed unmatched. There are 15 residues in the CDR3. CDR3 coding DNA: TGTGCCAGCAGCTTAAACGGCGGGAGTAACAATGAGCAGTTCTTC. This encodes CASSLNGGSNNEQFF.

The J gene is TRBJ1-4, the V gene TRBV27; a possible D gene is TRBD1 (5 bases). The CDR3 is 14 amino acids. The germline V gene encodes CDR1 MNHEY and CDR2 SMNVEV (reference sequence). Trimming cost V 7 bases and J 7 bases, with 16 bases left between them. CDR3 residues: CASTLQYGGEKLFF. In nucleotides, the CDR3 is TGTGCCAGCACCCTCCAGTATGGGGGTGAAAAACTGTTTTTT.

This chain connects TRBV6-1 to TRBJ2-3; TRBD2 matches at 7 bases. With V trimmed by 6 bases and J by 1 base, 10 bases remained unmatched. The CDR3 has 16 residues. Germline V lookup: CDR1 MNHNS, CDR2 SASEGT. The CDR3 DNA sequence: TGTGCCAGCAGCCAATACCTAGCGGAGCGCACAGATACGCAGTATTTT. This encodes CASSQYLAERTDTQYF.

The chain couples TRBV6-2 or TRBV6-3 to TRBJ2-7; the D gene is possibly TRBD2 (5 bases). This CDR3 has 14 residues. V dropped 2 bases and J dropped 4 bases, with 12 bases sitting between them. The germline V gene has CDR1 MNHEY and CDR2 SVGEGT. CDR3 nucleotides: TGTGCCAGCAGTTACCGGGATGGGGTTTACGAGCAGTACTTC. As protein: CASSYRDGVYEQYF.

The chain recombines TRBV4-2 with TRBJ2-1, with 8 bases identical to TRBD2. CDR1 is LGHNA and CDR2 is YNFKEQ in the germline V gene. Trimming at V came to 0 bases and at J to 9 bases, leaving 16 bases not matched to a gene. This CDR3 is 18 amino acids long. This CDR3 is CASSQDLAAGVYVVEQFF. CDR3 in DNA: TGTGCCAGCAGCCAAGATTTGGCAGCGGGAGTGTATGTTGTTGAGCAGTTCTTC.

The J gene is TRBJ2-7, the V gene TRBV4-2; D possibly matches TRBD1 or TRBD2 (5 bases each). With 0 bases removed from V and 5 bases from J, the gap between germline ends came to 14 bases. CDR1 is LGHNA and CDR2 is YNFKEQ in the germline V gene. The CDR3 is 15 amino acids. CDR3 sequence: CASSQDRASTDEQYF. CDR3 DNA: TGTGCCAGCAGCCAAGACAGGGCTAGCACCGACGAGCAGTACTTC.

The genes are TRBV27 and TRBJ2-3; TRBD2 matches 11 bases. The V and J ends lost 6 bases and 2 bases, in that order; junction bases with no gene match: 10. Germline V lookup: CDR1 MNHEY, CDR2 SMNVEV (reference sequence). This CDR3 has 17 residues. In nucleotides, the CDR3 is TGTGCCAGCAGCCCCGTAGCGGGGGGGCCTCCCACAGATACGCAGTATTTT. It specifies CASSPVAGGPPTDTQYF.

This clonotype has a single count. V gene TRBV2 combines with J gene TRBJ2-7; 10 nucleotides line up with TRBD2. Germline CDR1 SNHLY, CDR2 FYNNEI. V lost 0 bases and J lost 3; bases outside the gene matches: 5. The length of the CDR3 is 16 residues. The CDR3 DNA is TGTGCCAGCAGTGAAGCGCCCCTAGCGGGGGACTACGAGCAGTACTTC. The encoded protein is CASSEAPLAGDYEQYF. The variable domain in full, with the rest retrieved from reference TRBV2 and TRBJ2-7, is EPEVTQTPSHQVTQMGQEVILRCVPISNHLYFYWYRQILGQKVEFLVSFYNNEISEKSEIFDDQFSVERPDGSNFTLKIRSTKLEDSAMYFCASSEAPLAGDYEQYFGPGTRLTVT.

This clonotype has a single count. The chain employs TRBV4-2 and TRBJ2-6; unclear D gene. The CDR3 runs to 15 residues. V shed 8 bases and J shed 0 bases, with 11 bases lying between them. The germline V gene has CDR1 LGHNA and CDR2 YNFKEQ. The CDR3 coding sequence is TGTGCCAGCCTCGACGGGCTCTCTGGGGCCAACGTCCTGACTTTC. It codes for CASLDGLSGANVLTF.

The chain employs TRBV6-6 and TRBJ2-7; 11 bases fit TRBD2. The CDR3 is made up of 13 amino acids. CDR1 is MNHNY, CDR2 SVGAGI, per germline (reference sequence). Trimming removed 10 bases from V and 4 bases from J; junction bases left unmatched: 6. This CDR3 reads CATSLAGVYEQYF. As DNA, the CDR3 is TGTGCCACCTCACTAGCGGGAGTTTACGAGCAGTACTTC.